The present TCR beta chain was sequenced within a study of chemoradiotherapy in HPV16-positive cancers (dated by TCRdb to between 2021 and 2024). The study in broad terms: Functional T-cell assays on cells from two HPV16-positive patients defined candidate HPV-specific T-cell clones and common TCR motifs. The candidate HPV-specific TCRs and motifs were then tracked in TCR repertoires from 86 patients with HPV-related cancers. Whether T-cell immunity against the HPV oncoproteins E6 and E7 changes during chemoradiotherapy and whether survival is affected by this immunity were examined in the study. Paper-wide results and their limitations: Improved recurrence-free survival in HPV16-positive patients was associated with expansion of HPV-responsive T cells during chemoradiotherapy. Expansion of candidate HPV-specific clones and E7-related TCR motifs was observed in the tumor microenvironment during treatment, whereas no such expansion was observed for non-HPV-specific T cells. The survival association was reported for HPV16-positive patients, and the functional definition of HPV-specific T cells was derived from only two HPV16-positive patients.

Germline trimming amounts to 0 bases on V and 6 bases on J, with 12 as the count of junction bases outside the gene matches. CDR1 is given as LGHNA and CDR2 as YSLEER, both from the germline V gene. Measured from the cysteine to the phenylalanine, the CDR3 is 20 residues long. Of the read, only the CDR3 DNA is kept; its 60 bases are in frame from base 1. On this clone itself: Its cognate antigen has yet to be identified. No quality values exist for individual bases; no much larger clone is one base distant.

Repertoires were sampled repeatedly over the course of chemoradiotherapy, so clonal expansion could be followed in the tumor microenvironment. The method was the immunoSEQ multiplex PCR assay. TCRdb carries this immuneACCESS record with in-frame sequences only. Its versions omit some clonotypes, under half of them owing to an unresolved V gene in the studies checked, with the rest unexplained. The sample has about 7,900 clones on record, over 75% of them singletons. 1.5% to 2% of the sample comes from the top ten. The clonotype originates from a human donor with HPV-associated anogenital cancer. The chain uses TRBV4-3 and TRBJ2-2; 14 of the junction bases match TRBD2. The specimen was taken from a patient who underwent chemoradiotherapy. The CDR3 here reads CASSQDGSGLAGGGAGELFF. The nucleotide sequence is TGCGCCAGCAGCCAAGATGGGAGCGGACTAGCGGGAGGTGGGGCCGGGGAGCTGTTTTTT.